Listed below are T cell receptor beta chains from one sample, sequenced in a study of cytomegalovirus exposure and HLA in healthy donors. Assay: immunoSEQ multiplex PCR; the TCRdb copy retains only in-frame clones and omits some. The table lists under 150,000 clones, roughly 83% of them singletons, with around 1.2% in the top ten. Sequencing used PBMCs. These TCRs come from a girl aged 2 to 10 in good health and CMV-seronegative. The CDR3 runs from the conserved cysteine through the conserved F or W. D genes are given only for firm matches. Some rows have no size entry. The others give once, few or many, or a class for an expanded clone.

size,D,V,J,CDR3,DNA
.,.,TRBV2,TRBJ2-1,CASSHINEQFF,TGTGCCAGCAGTCACATCAATGAGCAGTTCTTC
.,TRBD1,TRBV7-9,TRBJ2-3,CASSRGTGYVGDTQYF,TGTGCCAGCAGCCGCGGGACAGGGTATGTCGGAGATACGCAGTATTTT
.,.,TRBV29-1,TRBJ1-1,CSVAVVQASTEAFF,TGCAGCGTTGCAGTTGTGCAGGCGAGTACTGAAGCTTTCTTT
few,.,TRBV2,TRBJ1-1,CATSEITEAFF,TGTGCCACCTCGGAGATTACTGAAGCTTTCTTT
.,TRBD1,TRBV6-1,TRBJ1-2,CASRIGGDVYGYTF,TGTGCCAGCAGAATAGGGGGCGATGTCTATGGCTACACCTTC
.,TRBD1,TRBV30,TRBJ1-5,CASGDRGLYQPQHF,TGTGCCTCGGGGGACAGGGGATTATATCAGCCCCAGCATTTT
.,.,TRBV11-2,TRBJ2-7,CASSLLSYEQYF,TGTGCCAGCAGCCTACTCTCCTACGAGCAGTACTTC
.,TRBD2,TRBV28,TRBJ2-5,CASSFFGSGGVETQYF,TGTGCCAGCAGTTTCTTTGGATCGGGGGGTGTAGAGACCCAGTACTTC
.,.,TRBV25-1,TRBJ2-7,CASSPYNLHEQYF,TGTGCCAGCAGTCCATACAACCTTCACGAGCAGTACTTC
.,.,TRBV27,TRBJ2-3,CASSLAPTDTQYF,TGTGCCAGCAGTTTGGCCCCCACAGATACGCAGTATTTT
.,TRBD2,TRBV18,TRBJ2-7,CASSPTTSGFYEQYF,TGTGCCAGCTCACCGACGACTAGCGGGTTCTACGAGCAGTACTTC
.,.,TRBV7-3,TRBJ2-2,CASSLDGRNTGELFF,TGTGCCAGCAGCTTAGACGGGAGGAACACCGGGGAGCTGTTTTTT
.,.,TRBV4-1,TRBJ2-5,CASSQDWRGQETQYF,TGCGCCAGCAGCCAAGATTGGCGGGGCCAAGAGACCCAGTACTTC
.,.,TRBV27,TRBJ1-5,CASSFQGYSNQPQHF,TGTGCCAGCAGTTTTCAGGGGTATAGCAATCAGCCCCAGCATTTT
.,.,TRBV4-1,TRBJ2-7,CASSQPRGHEQYF,TGCGCCAGCAGCCAGCCCAGGGGTCACGAGCAGTACTTC
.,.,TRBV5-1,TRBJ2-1,CASSFDGTRSTSYNEQFF,TGCGCCAGCAGCTTCGATGGGACTCGTTCTACGTCCTACAATGAGCAGTTCTTC
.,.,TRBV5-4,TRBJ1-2,CASSSDGDWGYTF,TGTGCCAGCAGCTCCGACGGGGACTGGGGCTACACCTTC
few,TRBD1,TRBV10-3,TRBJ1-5,CATQGADSNQPQHF,TGTGCCACCCAGGGGGCGGATAGCAATCAGCCCCAGCATTTT
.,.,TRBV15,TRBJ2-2,CATSRQIKGAGELFF,TGTGCCACCAGCAGGCAAATTAAGGGGGCCGGGGAGCTGTTTTTT
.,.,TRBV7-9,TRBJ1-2,CASSYRINYGYTF,TGTGCCAGCAGTTACAGGATTAACTATGGCTACACCTTC
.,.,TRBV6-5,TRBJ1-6,CASSYRGSPLHF,TGTGCCAGCAGTTATAGGGGGTCACCCCTCCACTTT
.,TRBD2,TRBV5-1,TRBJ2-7,CASSFSSGSSYEQYF,TGCGCCAGCAGCTTTTCTAGCGGGTCCTCCTACGAGCAGTACTTC
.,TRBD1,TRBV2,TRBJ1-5,CASSDPGQTNQPQHF,TGTGCCAGCAGTGACCCGGGACAGACCAATCAGCCCCAGCATTTT
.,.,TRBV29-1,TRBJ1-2,CSVEGQVGYGYTF,TGCAGCGTTGAAGGACAGGTGGGCTATGGCTACACCTTC
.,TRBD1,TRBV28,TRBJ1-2,CASNLQGAGGYTF,TGTGCCAGCAATTTGCAGGGGGCGGGGGGCTACACCTTC
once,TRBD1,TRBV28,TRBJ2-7,CASSLWDRDRIYEQYF,TGTGCCAGCAGTTTGTGGGACCGGGACAGAATCTACGAGCAGTACTTC
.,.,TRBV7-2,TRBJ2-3,CASSLKDIRMRDDTQYF,TGTGCCAGCAGCTTAAAAGACATCCGTATGAGGGATGATACGCAGTATTTT
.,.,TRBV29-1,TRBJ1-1,CSVEEVGQNTEAFF,TGCAGCGTTGAAGAGGTTGGACAGAACACTGAAGCTTTCTTT
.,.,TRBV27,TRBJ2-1,CASSPGGNSEQFF,TGTGCCAGCTCCCCAGGGGGGAATAGTGAGCAGTTCTTC
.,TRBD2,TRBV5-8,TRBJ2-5,CASSSGDSGGPQETQYF,TGTGCCAGCAGCTCGGGAGATAGCGGGGGGCCTCAAGAGACCCAGTACTTC
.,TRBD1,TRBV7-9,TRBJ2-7,CATAKGQGYYEQYF,TGTGCCACCGCGAAAGGACAGGGGTACTACGAGCAGTACTTC
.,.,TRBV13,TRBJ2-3,CASSLGGAGALSTDTQYF,TGTGCCAGCAGCTTAGGGGGGGCAGGTGCCCTGAGCACAGATACGCAGTATTTT
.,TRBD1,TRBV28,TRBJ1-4,CASSLTGGNEKLFF,TGTGCCAGCAGTTTAACAGGGGGAAATGAAAAACTGTTTTTT
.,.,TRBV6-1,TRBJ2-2,CASSILGGPGELFF,TGTGCCAGCAGCATTTTGGGGGGGCCCGGGGAGCTGTTTTTT
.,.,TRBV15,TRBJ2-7,CATSRGIKQYF,TGTGCCACGTCCCGGGGGATCAAGCAGTACTTC
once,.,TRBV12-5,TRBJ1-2,CASGLVKVQGDGYTF,TGTGCTAGTGGTTTGGTAAAAGTGCAGGGCGATGGCTACACCTTC
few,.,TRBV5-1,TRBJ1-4,CASSLGLRGPNEKLFF,TGCGCCAGCAGCCTGGGGTTGAGAGGCCCTAATGAAAAACTGTTTTTT
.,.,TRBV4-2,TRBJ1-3,CASSQDSGAGNTIYF,TGTGCCAGCAGCCAAGATTCAGGGGCTGGAAACACCATATATTTT
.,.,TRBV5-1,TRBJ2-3,CASSLDADTQYF,TGCGCCAGCAGCCTAGATGCAGATACGCAGTATTTT
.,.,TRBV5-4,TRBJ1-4,CASSVAGKNEKLFF,TGTGCCAGCAGTGTGGCAGGGAAAAATGAAAAACTGTTTTTT
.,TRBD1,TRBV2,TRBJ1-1,CASQGEMLDTEAFF,TGTGCCAGTCAGGGGGAAATGCTGGACACTGAAGCTTTCTTT
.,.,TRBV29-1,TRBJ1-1,CSVGGLQVSSEAFF,TGCAGCGTTGGTGGATTACAGGTATCTTCTGAAGCTTTCTTT
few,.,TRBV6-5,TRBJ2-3,CASSYSKRNADTQYF,TGTGCCAGCAGTTACTCTAAGCGTAATGCAGATACGCAGTATTTT
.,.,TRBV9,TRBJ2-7,CASSVGRVYDEQYF,TGTGCCAGCAGCGTCGGCAGGGTATACGACGAGCAGTACTTC
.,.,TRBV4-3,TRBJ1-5,CASSLGSARGFPNQPQHF,TGCGCCAGCAGCCTCGGATCGGCCAGGGGATTTCCGAATCAGCCCCAGCATTTT
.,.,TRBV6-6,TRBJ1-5,CASSYSRNQPQHF,TGTGCCAGCAGTTACTCACGGAATCAGCCCCAGCATTTT
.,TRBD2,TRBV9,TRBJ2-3,CASSTSGSGGLYTDTQYF,TGTGCCAGCAGCACCTCGGGTAGCGGGGGACTCTATACAGATACGCAGTATTTT
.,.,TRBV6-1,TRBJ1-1,CASLYSWNTEAFF,TGTGCCAGCCTCTACTCATGGAACACTGAAGCTTTCTTT
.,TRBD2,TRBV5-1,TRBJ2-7,CASSLVREGPDEQYF,TGCGCCAGCAGCTTGGTGCGGGAGGGCCCAGACGAGCAGTACTTC
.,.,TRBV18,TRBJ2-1,CASSPTGWVNEQFF,TGTGCCAGCTCACCAACGGGGTGGGTCAATGAGCAGTTCTTC
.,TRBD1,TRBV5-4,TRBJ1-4,CASSAGQGTIYNEKLFF,TGTGCCAGCAGCGCAGGACAGGGTACGATCTATAATGAAAAACTGTTTTTT
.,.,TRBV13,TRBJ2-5,CASSLRGFQETQYF,TGTGCCAGCAGTCTAAGGGGGTTCCAAGAGACCCAGTACTTC
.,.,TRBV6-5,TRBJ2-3,CASNRGSTDTQYF,TGTGCCAGCAACCGGGGGAGCACAGATACGCAGTATTTT